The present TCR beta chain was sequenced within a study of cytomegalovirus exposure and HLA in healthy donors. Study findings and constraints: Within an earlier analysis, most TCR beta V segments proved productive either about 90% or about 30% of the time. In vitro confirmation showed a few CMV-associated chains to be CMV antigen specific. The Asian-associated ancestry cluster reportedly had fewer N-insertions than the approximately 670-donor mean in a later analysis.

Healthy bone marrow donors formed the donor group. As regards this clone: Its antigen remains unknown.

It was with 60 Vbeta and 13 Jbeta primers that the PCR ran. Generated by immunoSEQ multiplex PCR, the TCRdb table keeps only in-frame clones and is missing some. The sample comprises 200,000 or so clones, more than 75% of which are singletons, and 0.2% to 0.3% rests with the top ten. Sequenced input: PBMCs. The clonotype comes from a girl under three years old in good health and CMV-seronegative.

The CDR3 spells CASSLYRGLVETQYF. CDR3 nucleotide sequence: TGTGCCAGCAGCCTATACAGGGGGCTGGTGGAGACCCAGTACTTC. The V call is TRBV7-9, the J call TRBJ2-5; 9 bases agree with TRBD1. CDR3 length: 15 amino acids. The germline gives CDR1 SEHNR, CDR2 FQNEAQ (reference sequence). The J segment lost 5 bases and the V segment lost 5 bases, leaving 9 bases of the junction unmatched.